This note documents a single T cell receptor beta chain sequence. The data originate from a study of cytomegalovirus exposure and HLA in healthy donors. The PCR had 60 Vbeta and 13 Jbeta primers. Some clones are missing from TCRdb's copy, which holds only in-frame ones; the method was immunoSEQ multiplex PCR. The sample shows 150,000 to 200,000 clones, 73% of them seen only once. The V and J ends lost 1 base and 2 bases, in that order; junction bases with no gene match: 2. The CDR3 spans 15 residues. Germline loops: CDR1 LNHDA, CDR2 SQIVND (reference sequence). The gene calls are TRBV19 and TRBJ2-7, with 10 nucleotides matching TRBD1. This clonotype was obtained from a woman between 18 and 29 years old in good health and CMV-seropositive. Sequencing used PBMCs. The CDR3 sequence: CASSIGGQGAYEQYF. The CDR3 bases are TGTGCCAGTAGTATAGGCGGACAGGGGGCCTACGAGCAGTACTTC.